Presented here are 11 T cell receptor beta chains from one specimen sequenced in a study of T-cell reconstitution after alpha-beta-depleted transplantation in children. Unique molecular identifiers were incorporated when the TCRbeta library was constructed. Each CDR3 protein gets one entry after TCRdb re-called the PCR reads with MiXCR. Of about 980,000 distinct CDR3 sequences detected, about 29% appear once; the ten largest clones hold approximately 30%. Sample: PBMCs, mostly from graft donor cells, taken 360 days after TCRalphabeta/CD19-depleted stem cell transplant. The source of these receptors is a boy in the first two years of life who had a stem cell transplant for SCID, so the T cells may come from the graft donor.

This clonotype has just a few counts. This CDR3 is CSARDLRQGTYNEQFF. CDR3 DNA: TGCAGTGCTCGCGACCTCAGACAGGGAACCTACAATGAGCAGTTCTTC. J is TRBJ2-1 and V is TRBV20-1; 7 bases align to TRBD1. The junction had 12 bases not matched to a gene; V was cut back by 5 bases and J by 2 bases. From germline, CDR1 is DFQATT and CDR2 SNEGSKA (reference sequence). This CDR3 is built from 16 residues.

The chain couples TRBV2 to TRBJ2-3; TRBD2 matches 10 bases. V dropped 5 bases and J dropped 2; count of bases not matched to a gene: 7. Germline V gene sequence: CDR1 SNHLY, CDR2 FYNNEI. The CDR3 has 16 amino acids. The CDR3 region has the DNA TGTGCCAGCAGTTCAGAAAGCGGGGGGGTCACAGATACGCAGTATTTT. Residues: CASSSESGGVTDTQYF.

This rearrangement joins TRBV3-1 to TRBJ1-1, with D perhaps TRBD1 (5 bases). The V end was cut by 4 bases, the J end by 7 bases, with 19 bases between. This CDR3 has 15 amino acids. Germline CDR1 and CDR2: LGHDT and YNNKEL (reference sequence). CDR3 nucleotide sequence: TGTGCCAGCAGCCTATCAAGGGGCAGCGCCGGTGAAGCTTTCTTT. This encodes CASSLSRGSAGEAFF.

This clonotype occurred a few times. CDR3 in DNA: TGCAGTGCTAGGCAAGCAGCCATCACCTACGAGCAGTACTTC. The encoded protein is CSARQAAITYEQYF. The rearrangement joins TRBV20-1 to TRBJ2-7; D uncertain. CDR1 is DFQATT and CDR2 is SNEGSKA in the germline V gene (reference sequence). The CDR3 extends over 14 amino acids. Trimming removed 3 bases at V and 2 bases at J, with 14 bases between.

There are a few counts of this clonotype. The chain links TRBV27 to TRBJ2-3; D may be TRBD1 (6 bases). CDR3 length: 14 amino acids. V was pared by 2 bases and J by 5 bases, with 11 bases between. Germline V gene sequence: CDR1 MNHEY, CDR2 SMNVEV (reference sequence). CDR3 residues: CASSLVQGVDTQYF. The CDR3 coding sequence is TGTGCCAGCAGTTTAGTACAGGGAGTAGATACGCAGTATTTT.

This clonotype has just a few counts. The chain is built from TRBV20-1 and TRBJ2-3; tentatively, D is TRBD1 or TRBD2 (5 bases each). The ends were cut back, 0 bases at V and 3 bases at J, with 16 bases in the middle. CDR3 length: 16 amino acids. Germline CDR1 is DFQATT and CDR2 is SNEGSKA (reference sequence). The CDR3 loop reads CSARDPAREWTDTQYF. CDR3 in DNA: TGCAGTGCTAGAGATCCCGCCAGGGAGTGGACAGATACGCAGTATTTT.

This clonotype occurred a few times. This chain links TRBV29-1 with TRBJ2-7; no clear D gene. Germline CDR1 and CDR2: SQVTM and ANQGSEA. The V end lost 3 bases, the J end lost 5 bases, and 8 bases lay between the germline ends. The CDR3 totals 11 residues. The CDR3 nucleotides read TGCAGCGTTGAGAACCGCGACGAGCAGTACTTC. This gives the protein CSVENRDEQYF.

The chain has TRBV13 and TRBJ2-1; D is unresolved. V lost 5 bases, J lost 8 bases, and 16 bases lay in between. The germline V gene has CDR1 PRHDT and CDR2 FYEKMQ (reference sequence). This CDR3 region has 14 residues. The CDR3 nucleotides read TGTGCCAGCAGCGAGAACTGGCAGGACCATGAGCAGTTCTTC. It encodes CASSENWQDHEQFF. Together with reference TRBV13 and TRBJ2-1, the CDR3 gives the full variable domain: AAGVIQSPRHLIKEKRETATLKCYPIPRHDTVYWYQQGPGQDPQFLISFYEKMQSDKGSIPDRFSAQQFSDYHSELNMSSLELGDSALYFCASSENWQDHEQFFGPGTRLTVL.

CDR3 sequence reads: CSATLPGLSTDTQYF. CDR3 in DNA: TGCAGTGCTACGCTTCCGGGACTTAGCACAGATACGCAGTATTTT. The chain has TRBV20-1 and TRBJ2-3, with D perhaps TRBD2 (6 bases). Germline CDR1 DFQATT, CDR2 SNEGSKA (reference sequence). The CDR3 has 15 amino acids. Trimming left V 4 bases short and J 0 bases short, with 14 bases between.

J is TRBJ1-2 and V is TRBV11-1; 9 bases are shared with TRBD1. Germline V lookup: CDR1 SGHAT, CDR2 FQDESV (reference sequence). Losses at the gene ends were 3 bases for V and 4 bases for J; bases not matched to a gene: 9. The CDR3 runs 16 residues. CDR3 sequence: CASSFRDRELFYGYTF. CDR3 sequence (DNA): TGTGCCAGCAGCTTCCGGGACAGGGAACTTTTCTATGGCTACACCTTC.

This chain joins TRBV5-1 and TRBJ2-3; D might be TRBD2 (6 bases). The V and J ends lost 7 bases and 2 bases respectively, with 20 bases between them. The CDR3 loop spans 16 amino acids. Germline V lookup: CDR1 SGHRS, CDR2 YFSETQ. CDR3 bases: TGCGCCAGCGTCAAGAATCCGGGACTCCCCACAGATACGCAGTATTTT. It is translated as CASVKNPGLPTDTQYF.